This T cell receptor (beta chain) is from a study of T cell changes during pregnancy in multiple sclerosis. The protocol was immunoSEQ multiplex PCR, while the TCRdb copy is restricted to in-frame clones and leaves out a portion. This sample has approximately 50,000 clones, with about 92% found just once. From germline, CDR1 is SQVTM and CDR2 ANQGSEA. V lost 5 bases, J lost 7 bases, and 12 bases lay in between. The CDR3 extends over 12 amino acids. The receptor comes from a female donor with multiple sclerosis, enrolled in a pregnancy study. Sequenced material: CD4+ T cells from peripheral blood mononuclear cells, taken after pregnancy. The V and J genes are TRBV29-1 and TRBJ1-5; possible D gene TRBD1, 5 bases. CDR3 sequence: CSVSDGGQPQHF. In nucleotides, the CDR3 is TGCAGCGTTTCCGACGGGGGGCAGCCCCAGCATTTT.